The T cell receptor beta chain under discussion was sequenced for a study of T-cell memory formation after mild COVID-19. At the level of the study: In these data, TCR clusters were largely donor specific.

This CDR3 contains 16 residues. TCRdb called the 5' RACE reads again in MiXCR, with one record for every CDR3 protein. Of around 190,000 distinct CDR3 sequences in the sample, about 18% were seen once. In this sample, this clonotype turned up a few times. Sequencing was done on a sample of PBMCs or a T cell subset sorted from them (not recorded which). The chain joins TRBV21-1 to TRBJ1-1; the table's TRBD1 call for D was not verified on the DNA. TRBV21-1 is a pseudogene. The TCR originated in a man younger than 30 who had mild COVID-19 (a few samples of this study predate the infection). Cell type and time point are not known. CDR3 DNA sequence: TGTGCCAGCAGCAAAGACGGGCAGGGGTGGAACACTGAAGCTTTCTTT. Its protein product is CASSKDGQGWNTEAFF.